A single sample gave rise to the 17 T cell receptor beta chains below, sequenced in a study of radiation and T cells in renal cell carcinoma. Documented time point: baseline pretreatment blood. Stated treatment: 15 Gy SBRT to primary tumor, nephrectomy 4 weeks later. The assay was immunoSEQ multiplex PCR, and TCRdb's table has in-frame clones only and misses some. The table lists 100,000 to 150,000 clones, around 80% of them singletons. The sample was blood, taken from a patient whose treatment included radiotherapy and nephrectomy. Source of these receptors: a woman aged 55-75 years with renal cell carcinoma.

This chain links TRBV7-9 with TRBJ2-7, with D tentatively TRBD1 (5 bases). Germline V CDR1 and CDR2: SEHNR, FQNEAQ (reference sequence). This CDR3 is 16 amino acids long. The V end lost 5 bases, the J end lost 0 bases, and 17 bases lay between the germline ends. Here the CDR3 reads CASSAPQDTTSYEQYF. The CDR3 coding sequence is TGTGCCAGCAGCGCCCCGCAGGACACTACCTCCTACGAGCAGTACTTC.

The gene calls are TRBV9 and TRBJ2-1, with 9 bases that match TRBD2. CDR1 is SGDLS and CDR2 is YYNGEE in the germline V gene. This CDR3 is 17 amino acids long. V was pared by 0 bases and J by 5 bases, with 9 bases of the junction left unmatched. The CDR3 loop reads CASSVGLMGLADNEQFF. CDR3 in DNA: TGTGCCAGCAGCGTAGGTCTAATGGGACTAGCAGACAATGAGCAGTTCTTC.

The chain uses TRBV2 and TRBJ2-7; the D gene is possibly TRBD1 (5 bases). With 7 bases removed from V and 4 bases from J, the gap between germline ends came to 20 bases. This CDR3 is 15 amino acids long. Germline loops: CDR1 SNHLY, CDR2 FYNNEI. The CDR3 loop reads CASTPLKGLWYEQYF. The CDR3 DNA sequence: TGTGCCAGCACACCGTTGAAGGGGTTATGGTACGAGCAGTACTTC.

The chain couples TRBV2 to TRBJ1-2; D may be TRBD1 (5 bases). Deletions cut 5 bases from V and 4 bases from J, with 17 bases between. This CDR3 spans 15 amino acids. Germline CDR1 is SNHLY and CDR2 is FYNNEI. CDR3 region: CASSSSGVGGYGYTF. In DNA, the CDR3 is TGTGCCAGCAGTTCTTCCGGAGTTGGGGGCTATGGCTACACCTTC. The whole variable domain, remainder taken from reference TRBV2 and TRBJ1-2, is EPEVTQTPSHQVTQMGQEVILRCVPISNHLYFYWYRQILGQKVEFLVSFYNNEISEKSEIFDDQFSVERPDGSNFTLKIRSTKLEDSAMYFCASSSSGVGGYGYTFGSGTRLTVV.

J is TRBJ2-5 and V is TRBV7-9; a weak D match, TRBD2 (5 bases). The CDR3 extends over 14 amino acids. With 8 bases removed from V and 2 bases from J, the gap between germline ends came to 15 bases. Per the germline V gene, CDR1 is SEHNR and CDR2 is FQNEAQ (reference sequence). This CDR3 is CASPKGDFQETQYF. The DNA for the CDR3 is TGTGCCAGCCCCAAGGGAGATTTTCAAGAGACCCAGTACTTC.

Written as DNA, the CDR3 is TGTGCCAGCAGTTTTCCGTTACGACTAGCGGGGGGCACAGATACGCAGTATTTT. Translated: CASSFPLRLAGGTDTQYF. This chain joins TRBV28 and TRBJ2-3, with 12 nucleotides matching TRBD2. The CDR3 is 18 amino acids. The trim removed 3 bases at V and 1 base at J, leaving 8 bases unmatched. CDR1 MDHEN and CDR2 SYDVKM come from the germline V gene.

This clone appeared once. Germline is not matched at one junction end, which may reflect a read error. This rearrangement joins TRBV10-3 to TRBJ1-1, with D uncertain. CDR3 length: 13 residues. Germline-derived CDR1 and CDR2 are ENHRY and SYGVKD. CDR3 amino acids: CAISRMVKTEAFF. Here the CDR3 DNA reads TGTGCCATCAGCCGGATGGTGAAGACTGAAGCTTTCTTT.

V gene TRBV27 combines with J gene TRBJ2-1; tentatively, D is TRBD2 (5 bases). V was clipped by 2 bases and J by 7 bases, with 12 bases between them. The CDR3 consists of 14 residues. Germline V gene data show CDR1 as MNHEY and CDR2 as SMNVEV (reference sequence). The CDR3 region is CASSLGGRMNEQFF. The CDR3 DNA reads as TGTGCCAGCAGTTTAGGTGGGAGAATGAATGAGCAGTTCTTC.

The chain employs TRBV10-3 and TRBJ2-3, with unresolved D. The germline V gene has CDR1 ENHRY and CDR2 SYGVKD. The V gene lost 2 bases and the J gene lost 1 base, with 10 bases spanning the gap. CDR3 size: 15 residues. The CDR3 DNA reads as TGTGCCATCAGTGAGACCACACTTCGCACAGATACGCAGTATTTT. Protein product: CAISETTLRTDTQYF.

The V and J genes are TRBV27 and TRBJ1-2; TRBD1 might be the D (6 bases). The CDR3 covers 13 residues. Germline CDR1 is MNHEY and CDR2 is SMNVEV (reference sequence). Trimming shortened V by 10 bases and J by 1 base, and 13 bases separated the two germline ends. For the CDR3, the DNA is TGTGCCACCGGGGAGGGGGGTAACTATGGCTACACCTTC. Amino acid sequence: CATGEGGNYGYTF.

V is TRBV27 and J is TRBJ1-1; TRBD1 matches 7 bases. Germline lookup yields CDR1 MNHEY and CDR2 SMNVEV (reference sequence). The CDR3 is 12 residues long. The junction had 3 bases not matched to a gene; V was cut back by 6 bases and J by 5 bases. The CDR3 coding sequence is TGTGCCAGCAGGACAGGGAGAACTGAAGCTTTCTTT. Translation gives CASRTGRTEAFF.

The chain joins TRBV11-2 to TRBJ2-5; the D gene is possibly TRBD1 (6 bases). The CDR3 has 15 amino acids. With 1 base removed from V and 2 bases from J, the gap between germline ends came to 11 bases. Germline V gives CDR1 SGHAT, CDR2 FQNNGV. The CDR3: CASSLGGQGQETQYF. The CDR3 region has the DNA TGTGCCAGCAGCTTAGGGGGGCAGGGACAAGAGACCCAGTACTTC. The variable domain in full, with the rest retrieved from reference TRBV11-2 and TRBJ2-5, is EAGVAQSPRYKIIEKRQSVAFWCNPISGHATLYWYQQILGQGPKLLIQFQNNGVVDDSQLPKDRFSAERLKGVDSTLKIQPAKLEDSAVYLCASSLGGQGQETQYFGPGTRLLVL.

This clone was counted once. This chain connects TRBV6-5 to TRBJ1-4; D gene ambiguous. CDR3 length: 16 residues. Trimming removed 0 bases at V and 4 bases at J, with 12 bases between. Germline V gene data show CDR1 as MNHEY and CDR2 as SVGAGI. CDR3 nucleotide sequence: TGTGCCAGCAGTTACTCGATGAGGGCGGTTAATGAAAAACTGTTTTTT. Protein sequence: CASSYSMRAVNEKLFF.

The chain employs TRBV23-1 and TRBJ1-4; no clear D gene. TRBV23-1 is reported as an ORF; its role is uncertain. The CDR3 totals 17 residues. The V end lost 6 bases, the J end lost 7 bases, and 24 bases lay between the germline ends. The CDR3 loop reads CASSHSLGRGGSEKLFF. The CDR3 DNA reads TGCGCCAGCAGCCATTCGTTAGGGCGGGGAGGGAGTGAAAAACTGTTTTTT.

The chain couples TRBV4-1 to TRBJ2-5; D may be TRBD1 (6 bases). This CDR3 contains 15 residues. Germline loops: CDR1 MGHRA, CDR2 YSYEKL. Trimming took 4 bases from V and 0 from J, leaving 12 bases between them. The DNA for the CDR3 is TGCGCCAGCAGCCCAGGGGTATACGACCAAGAGACCCAGTACTTC. This codes for CASSPGVYDQETQYF.

This rearrangement joins TRBV27 to TRBJ2-3; D might be TRBD2 (5 bases). With 5 bases removed from V and 2 bases from J, the gap between germline ends came to 23 bases. Germline CDR1 and CDR2: MNHEY and SMNVEV (reference sequence). The CDR3 is 18 residues long. CDR3 coding DNA: TGTGCCAGCAGTCCAGGACTCCGGCAGAGTTTCGTCACAGATACGCAGTATTTT. It specifies CASSPGLRQSFVTDTQYF.

V usage is TRBV19 and J usage is TRBJ1-1; 8 bases align to TRBD1. The CDR3 is made up of 15 amino acids. CDR1 is LNHDA and CDR2 is SQIVND in the germline V gene (reference sequence). Losses at the gene ends were 5 bases for V and 1 base for J; bases not matched to a gene: 6. CDR3 in amino acids: CASSALGTGNTEAFF. The CDR3 DNA reads as TGTGCCAGTAGTGCCCTGGGGACAGGGAACACTGAAGCTTTCTTT.